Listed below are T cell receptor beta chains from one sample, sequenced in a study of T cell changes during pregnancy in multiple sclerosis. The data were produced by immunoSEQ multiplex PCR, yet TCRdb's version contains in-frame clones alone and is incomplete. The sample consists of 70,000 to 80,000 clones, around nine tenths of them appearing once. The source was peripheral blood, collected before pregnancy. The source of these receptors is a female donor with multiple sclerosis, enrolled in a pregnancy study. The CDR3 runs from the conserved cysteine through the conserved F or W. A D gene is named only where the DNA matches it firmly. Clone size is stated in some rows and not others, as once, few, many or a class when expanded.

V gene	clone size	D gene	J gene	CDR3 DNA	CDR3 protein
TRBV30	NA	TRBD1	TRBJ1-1	TGTGCCTGGAGAGAAAACTTGACAGGGAGGAAAGCTTTCTTT	CAWRENLTGRKAFF
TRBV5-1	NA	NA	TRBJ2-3	TGCGCCAGCAGCCCCACAGCCAATACGCAGTATTTT	CASSPTANTQYF
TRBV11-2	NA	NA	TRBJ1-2	TGTGCCAGCAGCTTCGGCAGGTTATATGGCTACACCTTC	CASSFGRLYGYTF
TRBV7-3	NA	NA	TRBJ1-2	TGTGCCAGCAGCTTAACGGGCCCGGACAGTTCTAACTATGGCTACACCTTC	CASSLTGPDSSNYGYTF
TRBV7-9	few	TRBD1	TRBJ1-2	TGTGCCACATTACCGGGACAGGGGCCGCTTAACTATGGCTACACCTTC	CATLPGQGPLNYGYTF
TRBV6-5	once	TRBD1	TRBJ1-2	TGTGCCAGCAGTCACGCGGACAGGGAAGGGTATGGCTACACCTTC	CASSHADREGYGYTF
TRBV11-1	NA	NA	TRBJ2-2	TGTGCCAGCAGCAGGAGGGGGAACACCGGGGAGCTGTTTTTT	CASSRRGNTGELFF
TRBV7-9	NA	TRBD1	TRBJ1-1	TGTGCCAGCAGCTCATTAACCGGGACAGGGAAGAACACTGAAGCTTTCTTT	CASSSLTGTGKNTEAFF
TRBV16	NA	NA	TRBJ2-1	TGTGCCAGCAGCCACAGCCCACAGAGTGAGCAGTTCTTC	CASSHSPQSEQFF
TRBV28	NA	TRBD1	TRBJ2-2	TGTGCCAGCAGTGACCTGGAGGACAGGGACGGGGAGCTGTTTTTT	CASSDLEDRDGELFF
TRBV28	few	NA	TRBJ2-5	TGTGCCAGCAGTACCTTGACAGGTGGGGTAGAGACCCAGTACTTC	CASSTLTGGVETQYF
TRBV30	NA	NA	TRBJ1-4	TGTGCCTGGAGTGCAGGGACACCTGAAAAACTGTTTTTT	CAWSAGTPEKLFF
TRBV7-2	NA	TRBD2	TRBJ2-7	TGTGCCAGCAGCTCTAAGCGGGGGGGCCCGTACGAGCAGTACTTC	CASSSKRGGPYEQYF
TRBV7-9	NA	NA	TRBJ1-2	TGTGCCGGATCCTGGGGGGAGTATGGCTACACCTTC	CAGSWGEYGYTF
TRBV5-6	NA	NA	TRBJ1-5	TGTGCCAGCAGCTTGGACAGCTTGGGGCCCCAGCATTTT	CASSLDSLGPQHF
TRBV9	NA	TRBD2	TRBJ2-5	TGTGCCAGCAGCGTAGGGTCCAGCGGGGAGCAAGAGACCCAGTACTTC	CASSVGSSGEQETQYF
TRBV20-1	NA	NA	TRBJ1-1	TGCAACACTATGGGGAACACTGAAGCTTTCTTT	CNTMGNTEAFF
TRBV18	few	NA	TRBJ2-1	TGTGCCAGCTCACCGCCGGGAGACAATGAGCAGTTCTTC	CASSPPGDNEQFF
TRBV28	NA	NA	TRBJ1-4	TGTGCCAGCAGTTTAATTCCCAGGCTTAATGAAAAACTGTTTTTT	CASSLIPRLNEKLFF
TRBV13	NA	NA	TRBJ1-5	TGTGCCAGCAGCCAAGGGGGGGGTCAGCCCCAGCATTTT	CASSQGGGQPQHF
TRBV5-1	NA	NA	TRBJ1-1	TGCGCCAGCAGCCCAGCGCGGGGAGACACTGAAGCTTTCTTT	CASSPARGDTEAFF
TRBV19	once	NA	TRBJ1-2	TGTGCCAGTAGTATACTCACAGGAAATGGCTACACCTTC	CASSILTGNGYTF
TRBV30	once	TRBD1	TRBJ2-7	TGTGCCTGGAGTGTACCCGACAGGGTCCTTTTCCCCTACGAGCAGTACTTC	CAWSVPDRVLFPYEQYF
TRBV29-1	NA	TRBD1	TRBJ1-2	TGCAGCGTTGGCGGACAGGGAGGTGGCTACACCTTC	CSVGGQGGGYTF
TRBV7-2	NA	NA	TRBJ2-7	TGTGCCAGCAGCTTAGTATGGCGGAGTACCTACGAGCAGTACTTC	CASSLVWRSTYEQYF
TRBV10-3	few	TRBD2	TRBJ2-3	TGTGCCATCAGTGAGCCCCAGGGCGGGACTAGCGAGACCTTCACAGATACGCAGTATTTT	CAISEPQGGTSETFTDTQYF
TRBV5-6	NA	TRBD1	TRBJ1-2	TGTGCCAGCAGCCAAACGACAGGGGAGGCTTATGGCTACACCTTC	CASSQTTGEAYGYTF
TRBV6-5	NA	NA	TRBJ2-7	TGTGCCAGCAGAAGACTGAACTCCTACGAGCAGTACTTC	CASRRLNSYEQYF
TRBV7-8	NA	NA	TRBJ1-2	TGTGCCAGCAGCGGATGGGGGGGGTCAGAGTATGGCTACACCTTC	CASSGWGGSEYGYTF
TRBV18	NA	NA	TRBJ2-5	TGTGCCAGCTCACTACCGTCGAGGGCCCAAGAGACCCAGTACTTC	CASSLPSRAQETQYF
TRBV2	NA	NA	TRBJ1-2	TGTGCCAGCAGTCGTACCAGAGGTAACTATGGCTACACCTTC	CASSRTRGNYGYTF
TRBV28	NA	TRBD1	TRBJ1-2	TGTGCCAGCAGCCTAGACAGGGTCTATGGCTACACCTTC	CASSLDRVYGYTF
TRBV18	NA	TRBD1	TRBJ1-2	TGTGCCAGCTCACCATGGGACAGGGTGGAGGATGGCTACACCTTC	CASSPWDRVEDGYTF
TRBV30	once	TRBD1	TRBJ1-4	TGTGCCTGGAGTAAGGCGGGGACAGCGCCTAATGAAAAACTGTTTTTT	CAWSKAGTAPNEKLFF
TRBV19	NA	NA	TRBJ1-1	TGTGCCAGTAGTATGGTGGGAGTCACTGAAGCTTTCTTT	CASSMVGVTEAFF
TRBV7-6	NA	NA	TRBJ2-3	TGTGCCAGCAGCTCCGTGGGAGGTGCGGGATTGGGGACAGATACGCAGTATTTT	CASSSVGGAGLGTDTQYF
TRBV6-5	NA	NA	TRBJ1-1	TGTGCCAGCAGTTACTCGACGGGGAAAGATCGCGCTGAAGCTTTCTTT	CASSYSTGKDRAEAFF
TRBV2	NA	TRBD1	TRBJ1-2	TGTGCCAGCAGACGCGGGACAGGGACTAACTATGGCTACACCTTC	CASRRGTGTNYGYTF
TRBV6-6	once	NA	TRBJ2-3	TGTGCCAGCAGTCTTCTAGGAAACGAGGATACGCAGTATTTT	CASSLLGNEDTQYF
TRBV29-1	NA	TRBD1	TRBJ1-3	TGCAGCGTTGAAGATCACCCGGACAGGGGTGGTGGAAACACCATATATTTT	CSVEDHPDRGGGNTIYF
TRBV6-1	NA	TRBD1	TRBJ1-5	TGTGCCAGCAGTGAAATGGGACAGGGTAATCAGCCCCAGCATTTT	CASSEMGQGNQPQHF
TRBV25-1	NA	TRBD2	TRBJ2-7	TGTGCCAGCAGTGAACACTCCTTACTAGCGATCAACGAGCAGTACTTC	CASSEHSLLAINEQYF
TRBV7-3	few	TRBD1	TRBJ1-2	TGTGCCAGCAGCCCTCTAGGGGGACAGGGTATACGTGGCTACACCTTC	CASSPLGGQGIRGYTF
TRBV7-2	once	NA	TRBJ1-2	TGTGCCAGCAGCCTGGCAATGGTAGGGGCCTATGGCTACACCTTC	CASSLAMVGAYGYTF
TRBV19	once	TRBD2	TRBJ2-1	TGTGCCAGTAGTACCGGGACTAGCGGGGGAAATGAGCAGTTCTTC	CASSTGTSGGNEQFF
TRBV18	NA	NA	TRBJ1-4	TGTGCCAGCTCACCCGGGAATGAAAAACTGTTTTTT	CASSPGNEKLFF
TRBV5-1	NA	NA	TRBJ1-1	TGCGCCAGCAGTGTGAGGGTCCCGGACACTGAAGCTTTCTTT	CASSVRVPDTEAFF
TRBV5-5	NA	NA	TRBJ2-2	TGTGCCAGCAGCTTGTCTTTGGGGGCTGGCACCGGGGAGCTGTTTTTT	CASSLSLGAGTGELFF
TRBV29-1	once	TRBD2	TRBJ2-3	TGCAGCGTCGCCTGGGGACTAGTGACAGATACGCAGTATTTT	CSVAWGLVTDTQYF
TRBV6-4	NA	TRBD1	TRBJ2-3	TGTGCCAGCAGGACAGGGGGCACAGATACGCAGTATTTT	CASRTGGTDTQYF
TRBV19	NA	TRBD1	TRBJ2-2	TGTGCCAGTAGTAGGCAGGGGGCGTTCACCGGGGAGCTGTTTTTT	CASSRQGAFTGELFF
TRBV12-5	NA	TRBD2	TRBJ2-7	TGTGCTAGTGGTTTGTTAGGCCTAGCGGGTACCGAGCAGTACTTC	CASGLLGLAGTEQYF
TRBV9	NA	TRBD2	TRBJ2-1	TGTGCCAGCAGCGTTAGTCCTAGCGGGAACGAGCAGTTCTTC	CASSVSPSGNEQFF